The rows below give T cell receptor beta chains drawn from one sample of a study of cytomegalovirus exposure and HLA in healthy donors. TCRdb's table, derived via immunoSEQ multiplex PCR, lists solely in-frame clones and lacks some. The table has more than 85,000 clones, 60% to 80% seen once. The sample consisted of PBMCs. All receptors derive from a boy between 10 and 17 years old in good health and CMV-seronegative. CDR3s include the opening cysteine and the closing phenylalanine or tryptophan. The D gene is left open where the match is weak. Part of the rows lack a size; the others show once, few, many or a class for expanded clones.

. TRBJ1-5 TRBV6-5 . CASSRGIGSNQPQHF TGTGCCAGCAGTCGCGGGATCGGTAGCAATCAGCCCCAGCATTTT
. TRBJ2-2 TRBV5-4 TRBD1 CASSSLGGRNTEELFF TGTGCCAGCAGCTCCTTAGGGGGCAGGAACACCGAGGAGCTGTTTTTT
. TRBJ2-3 TRBV29-1 TRBD2 CSADLASGATDTQYF TGCAGCGCAGATTTGGCTAGCGGGGCCACAGATACGCAGTATTTT
few TRBJ1-2 TRBV28 . CASSLSPGIDGYTF TGTGCCAGCAGTTTATCCCCAGGGATAGACGGCTACACCTTC
. TRBJ1-2 TRBV30 . CAWSDRGYTF TGTGCCTGGAGTGACAGAGGCTACACCTTC
. TRBJ2-5 TRBV1 . CTSSQLAYWRGVQETQYF TGCACCAGCAGCCAATTAGCTTACTGGCGGGGGGTGCAAGAGACCCAGTACTTC
few TRBJ2-1 TRBV5-1 TRBD2 CASSFPQGWTSGRANEQFF TGCGCCAGCAGCTTCCCGCAGGGATGGACTAGCGGGAGGGCCAATGAGCAGTTCTTC
. TRBJ2-7 TRBV11-2 TRBD1 CASSLRDSSSYEQYF TGTGCCAGCAGCTTAAGGGACAGTAGCTCCTACGAGCAGTACTTC
. TRBJ1-1 TRBV19 . CASSMSGQTEAFF TGTGCCAGTAGTATGTCAGGGCAGACTGAAGCTTTCTTT
. TRBJ2-1 TRBV4-3 TRBD1 CASSQGMTGRGEQFF TGCGCCAGCAGCCAAGGCATGACAGGGAGAGGTGAGCAGTTCTTC
. TRBJ1-4 TRBV4-3 TRBD1 CASSQVYRDRDEKLFF TGCGCCAGCAGCCAAGTATACCGGGACAGGGATGAAAAACTGTTTTTT
. TRBJ2-5 TRBV9 . CASSVGLGVGETQYF TGTGCCAGCAGCGTAGGGTTAGGGGTCGGTGAGACCCAGTACTTC
. TRBJ2-1 TRBV7-6 TRBD2 CASSLTTGMIGTSGNNEQFF TGTGCCAGCAGCCTGACCACCGGGATGATCGGGACTAGCGGAAACAATGAGCAGTTCTTC
. TRBJ1-6 TRBV30 TRBD1 CAWRGGTGGYPPRNSPLHF TGTGCCTGGAGGGGGGGAACAGGGGGTTACCCGCCTCGGAATTCACCCCTCCACTTT
. TRBJ1-6 TRBV6-4 . CASRADSYNSPLHF TGTGCCAGCAGAGCGGACAGTTATAATTCACCCCTCCACTTT
. TRBJ2-7 TRBV19 . CASSKAGAYEQYF TGTGCCAGTAGTAAGGCAGGGGCCTACGAGCAGTACTTC
few TRBJ1-5 TRBV2 . CASSSDSSNQPQHF TGTGCCAGCAGTTCGGACAGTAGCAATCAGCCCCAGCATTTT
. TRBJ2-5 TRBV18 . CASSPIYGGRETQYF TGTGCCAGCTCACCAATTTATGGAGGTAGAGAGACCCAGTACTTC
. TRBJ1-1 TRBV7-9 . CASSLASGNTEAFF TGTGCCAGCAGCTTAGCCTCCGGGAACACTGAAGCTTTCTTT
. TRBJ2-1 TRBV7-8 TRBD2 CATGGLAGVSYNEQFF TGTGCCACCGGGGGACTAGCGGGCGTCTCCTACAATGAGCAGTTCTTC
. TRBJ2-7 TRBV7-8 TRBD2 CASSLRLSGEPLYEQYF TGTGCCAGCAGTTTACGCCTCAGCGGGGAGCCCCTCTACGAGCAGTACTTC
. TRBJ1-5 TRBV27 TRBD1 CASSLGQGETQPQHF TGTGCCAGCAGTCTTGGACAGGGGGAAACTCAGCCCCAGCATTTT
. TRBJ1-1 TRBV19 . CASSRPGTEAFF TGTGCCAGTAGCCGTCCAGGCACTGAAGCTTTCTTT
few TRBJ1-2 TRBV6-5 . CASSWVPGYGYTF TGTGCCAGCAGTTGGGTGCCGGGCTATGGCTACACCTTC
. TRBJ2-7 TRBV2 TRBD2 CASSVLAGDPYEQYF TGTGCCAGCAGTGTTCTAGCGGGAGACCCCTACGAGCAGTACTTC
. TRBJ2-3 TRBV5-1 TRBD1 CASSLAPDRPSTDTQYF TGCGCCAGCAGCTTGGCTCCGGACAGGCCTAGCACAGATACGCAGTATTTT
. TRBJ1-2 TRBV19 TRBD1 CASSLQGADGYTF TGTGCCAGTAGTCTACAGGGGGCAGATGGCTACACCTTC
once TRBJ2-5 TRBV14 TRBD2 CASSHLSGRGETQYF TGTGCCAGCAGCCATTTAAGCGGGAGGGGAGAGACCCAGTACTTC
. TRBJ2-1 TRBV9 TRBD2 CASSHSGTSGDEQFF TGTGCCAGCAGCCATTCCGGGACTAGCGGTGATGAGCAGTTCTTC
. TRBJ2-3 TRBV6-5 . CASRRISTDTQYF TGTGCCAGCAGGCGGATTAGCACAGATACGCAGTATTTT
. TRBJ2-5 TRBV7-6 . CASSLRKGSETQYF TGTGCCAGCAGCTTAAGAAAGGGGTCTGAGACCCAGTACTTC
. TRBJ1-2 TRBV30 TRBD1 CAWSVKPGQGNGYTF TGTGCCTGGAGTGTAAAGCCGGGACAGGGGAATGGCTACACCTTC
. TRBJ1-5 TRBV6-1 . CASSEERGNQPQHF TGTGCCAGCAGTGAAGAGAGGGGGAATCAGCCCCAGCATTTT
. TRBJ1-2 TRBV18 TRBD1 CASSRDRDGYTF TGTGCCAGCTCACGGGACAGGGATGGCTACACCTTC
. TRBJ2-7 TRBV5-1 TRBD2 CASSFSKERGPYEQYF TGCGCCAGCAGCTTTTCGAAGGAGCGGGGCCCCTACGAGCAGTACTTC
. TRBJ2-2 TRBV7-9 . CASSFTQDTGELFF TGTGCCAGCAGCTTCACCCAGGACACCGGGGAGCTGTTTTTT
once TRBJ1-5 TRBV28 TRBD1 CASSLADRDEAQPQHF TGTGCCAGCAGTTTAGCGGACAGGGATGAGGCTCAGCCCCAGCATTTT
. TRBJ1-5 TRBV2 . CASSIRPYGGQPQHF TGTGCCAGCAGTATCAGACCGTATGGGGGGCAGCCCCAGCATTTT
. TRBJ2-7 TRBV11-3 . CARKRALRAHEQYF TGTGCCAGAAAGCGGGCCCTCAGGGCCCACGAGCAGTACTTC
. TRBJ2-3 TRBV6-5 . CASSYLGPQDTQYF TGTGCCAGCAGTTACTTGGGCCCTCAAGATACGCAGTATTTT
. TRBJ2-7 TRBV29-1 . CSVDRGGGEQYF TGCAGCGTTGACAGGGGCGGCGGCGAGCAGTACTTC
. TRBJ2-7 TRBV9 TRBD1 CASSVTGGSYEQYF TGTGCCAGCAGCGTGACAGGGGGCTCCTACGAGCAGTACTTC
once TRBJ1-1 TRBV15 TRBD1 CATSRDRGDTEAFF TGTGCCACCAGCAGAGACAGGGGGGACACTGAAGCTTTCTTT
. TRBJ2-3 TRBV18 TRBD2 CASSPIAGGTDTQYF TGTGCCAGCTCACCTATAGCGGGGGGCACAGATACGCAGTATTTT
. TRBJ2-1 TRBV29-1 TRBD2 CSVEDTVEGGSWGNEQFF TGCAGCGTTGAAGATACTGTCGAGGGCGGGAGTTGGGGCAATGAGCAGTTCTTC
. TRBJ1-1 TRBV14 . CASTLGSYTEAFF TGTGCCAGCACTCTCGGGTCTTACACTGAAGCTTTCTTT
. TRBJ2-3 TRBV6-4 . CASAMEGLYTDTQYF TGTGCCAGCGCTATGGAGGGGCTATACACAGATACGCAGTATTTT
few TRBJ2-7 TRBV6-6 . CASGLGGRFHEQYF TGTGCCAGCGGGTTAGGAGGGAGGTTTCACGAGCAGTACTTC
. TRBJ1-1 TRBV28 . CASSFPQVNTEAFF TGTGCCAGCAGTTTCCCGCAGGTGAACACTGAAGCTTTCTTT
. TRBJ2-1 TRBV6-5 TRBD1 CASRPDRGPYNEQFF TGTGCCAGCAGGCCTGACAGGGGGCCCTACAATGAGCAGTTCTTC
few TRBJ2-5 TRBV28 TRBD1 CASSEAPGTGPQETQYF TGTGCCAGCAGCGAGGCTCCCGGGACAGGGCCCCAAGAGACCCAGTACTTC
. TRBJ2-2 TRBV5-1 TRBD2 CASSQTSGSTGELFF TGCGCCAGCAGCCAGACTAGCGGGAGTACCGGGGAGCTGTTTTTT
. TRBJ2-3 TRBV6-4 . CASSPLGGGTDTQYF TGTGCCAGCAGCCCCCTAGGAGGGGGCACAGATACGCAGTATTTT